These 14 T cell receptor beta chains share one sample of origin, sequenced in a study of shared clonotypes between healthy human individuals. The naive CD8 fraction comprised CD45RO-negative cells positively selected for CCR7 and excluded terminally differentiated effector memory CD45RA+ cells. Generated by immunoSEQ multiplex PCR, the TCRdb table keeps only in-frame clones and is missing some. The sample lists about 2.1 million clones; just under 95% were seen once. Sample: naive CD8+ T cells from PBMCs. Source of these receptors: a man younger than 35 in good health. Some clones in this sample may be carry-over from other donors' samples.

The chain couples TRBV5-6 to TRBJ2-7; unclear D gene. The CDR3 extends over 13 amino acids. Germline lookup yields CDR1 SGHDT and CDR2 YYEEEE. Trimming cost V 2 bases and J 3 bases, with 9 bases left between them. The CDR3 region has the DNA TGTGCCAGCAGCTTTGGTGCCCTCTACGAGCAGTACTTC. Its protein is CASSFGALYEQYF.

This sequence joins TRBV23-1 and TRBJ2-7; TRBD2 aligns across 7 bases. TRBV23-1 is recorded as an ORF, its role being uncertain. The CDR3 consists of 19 residues. Trimming removed 1 base from V and 3 bases from J; junction bases left unmatched: 18. CDR3 residues: CASSQCVPREKGRVYEQYF. The CDR3 nucleotides are TGCGCCAGCAGTCAATGTGTCCCTAGGGAGAAGGGGAGGGTCTACGAGCAGTACTTC.

As DNA, the CDR3 is TGTGCCAGCAGCGAAGACAGGGGATTCTACGAGCAGTACTTC. This sequence encodes CASSEDRGFYEQYF. This chain joins TRBV7-2 and TRBJ2-7; 8 positions agree with TRBD1. The CDR3 length is 14 residues. CDR1 and CDR2 from the germline V gene are SGHTA and FQGNSA. The trim removed 5 bases at V and 3 bases at J, leaving 6 bases unmatched.

V gene TRBV13 combines with J gene TRBJ2-7, with D uncertain. There are 13 residues in the CDR3. Germline CDR1 is PRHDT and CDR2 is FYEKMQ (reference sequence). Between the trimmed V and J ends, which lost 5 bases and 3 bases, there was a span of 11 bases. CDR3 DNA sequence: TGTGCCAGCAGCAAGGCATCTTACTACGAGCAGTACTTC. Translation gives CASSKASYYEQYF.

This clone appeared once. The rearrangement joins TRBV7-2 to TRBJ2-5, with 12 bases fitting TRBD1. The V and J ends lost 5 bases and 8 bases, in that order; junction bases with no gene match: 9. This CDR3 region has 15 residues. The V gene's germline CDR1 is SGHTA and CDR2 FQGNSA. The CDR3 region is CASSNWDRGPPTQYF. The CDR3 coding sequence is TGTGCCAGCAGCAACTGGGACAGGGGGCCCCCCACCCAGTACTTC.

This chain links TRBV11-3 with TRBJ2-2, with D perhaps TRBD2 (6 bases). Germline V CDR1 and CDR2: SGHNT, YENEEA. This CDR3 comprises 14 residues. The V gene lost 5 bases and the J gene lost 2 bases, with 9 bases spanning the gap. For the CDR3, the DNA is TGTGCCAGCAGCCCGGGAGTAAACACCGGGGAGCTGTTTTTT. This encodes CASSPGVNTGELFF.

V is TRBV29-1 and J is TRBJ1-2, with D unclear. The germline gives CDR1 SQVTM, CDR2 ANQGSEA. Trimming stripped 8 bases from V and 8 bases from J, with 15 bases between. This CDR3 comprises 11 residues. CDR3 loop: CSIPLPGGYTF. CDR3 DNA sequence: TGCAGCATACCCCTCCCGGGAGGCTACACCTTC.

J is TRBJ2-2 and V is TRBV6-1; 7 bases align to TRBD1. Looked up from germline, CDR1 is MNHNS and CDR2 is SASEGT. The V and J ends lost 4 bases and 3 bases, in that order; junction bases with no gene match: 2. This CDR3 region has 14 residues. This chain's CDR3 is CASSGGQYTGELFF. As DNA, the CDR3 is TGTGCCAGCAGTGGGGGACAGTACACCGGGGAGCTGTTTTTT.

The chain links TRBV27 to TRBJ2-1, with TRBD1 as a possible D gene (6 bases). V was trimmed by 5 bases and J by 7 bases, leaving 15 bases between them. From germline, CDR1 is MNHEY and CDR2 SMNVEV (reference sequence). The CDR3 spans 14 residues. The CDR3 sequence is CASSIKNRENEQFF. The CDR3 DNA is TGTGCCAGCAGTATAAAAAACAGGGAAAATGAGCAGTTCTTC.

The chain joins TRBV9 to TRBJ2-1; 8 bases align to TRBD1. The V and J ends lost 3 bases and 5 bases, in that order; junction bases with no gene match: 13. From germline, CDR1 is SGDLS and CDR2 YYNGEE. This CDR3 region has 17 residues. The CDR3 loop is CASSADREDPLHNEQFF. The DNA of the CDR3 is TGTGCCAGCAGCGCGGACAGGGAGGACCCCTTGCACAATGAGCAGTTCTTC.

This chain joins TRBV7-9 and TRBJ1-4, with D uncertain. Per the germline V gene, CDR1 is SEHNR and CDR2 is FQNEAQ (reference sequence). The CDR3 runs 16 residues. Deletions cut 5 bases from V and 7 bases from J, with 20 bases between. The CDR3, as DNA: TGTGCCAGCAGCCCTAAACGTGGGCCGTTACCTGAAAAACTGTTTTTT. This codes for CASSPKRGPLPEKLFF.

V gene TRBV21-1 combines with J gene TRBJ2-3; the table assigns TRBD2, which was not confirmed against the DNA. TRBV21-1 is annotated as a pseudogene. The CDR3 sequence is 16 residues long. This chain's CDR3 is CASSIRRTSRTDTQYF. In nucleotides, the CDR3 is TGTGCCAGCAGCATCCGGCGGACTAGCCGGACCGATACGCAGTATTTT.

On this clone itself: Other DNA sequences in this sample translate to the same CDR3. The rearrangement uses TRBV5-4 and TRBJ2-2; the D is unclear. The CDR3 sequence is 12 residues long. Germline-derived CDR1 and CDR2 are SGHNT and YYREEE (reference sequence). V was cut by 0 bases and J by 6 bases, with 3 bases left in between. The CDR3 nucleotides read TGTGCCAGCAGCTTGGGGCCCGGGGAGCTGTTTTTT. Translated, it gives CASSLGPGELFF.

The chain employs TRBV4-1 and TRBJ2-1; 8 bases fit TRBD1. Germline V CDR1 and CDR2: MGHRA, YSYEKL. Germline trimming cut 2 bases from V and 5 bases from J; bases unmatched to any gene: 8. The CDR3 extends over 16 amino acids. The CDR3 region has the DNA TGCGCCAGCAGCCAACAAGGACAGGGACCCCACAATGAGCAGTTCTTC. It is translated as CASSQQGQGPHNEQFF.